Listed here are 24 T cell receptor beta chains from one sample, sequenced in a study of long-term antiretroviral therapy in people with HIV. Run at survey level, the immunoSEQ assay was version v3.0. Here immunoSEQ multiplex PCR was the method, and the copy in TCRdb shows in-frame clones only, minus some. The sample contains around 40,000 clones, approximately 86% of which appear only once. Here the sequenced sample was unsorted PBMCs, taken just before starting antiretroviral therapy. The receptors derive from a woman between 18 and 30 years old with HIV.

In DNA form, the CDR3 reads TGTGCCAGCAGTATCCTCAAGAGCTCCTACAATGAGCAGTTCTTC. Translating it yields CASSILKSSYNEQFF. This chain links TRBV6-5 with TRBJ2-1, with unresolved D. Trimming took 5 bases from V and 0 from J, leaving 11 bases between them. The CDR3 spans 15 residues. Germline assignment: CDR1 MNHEY and CDR2 SVGAGI.

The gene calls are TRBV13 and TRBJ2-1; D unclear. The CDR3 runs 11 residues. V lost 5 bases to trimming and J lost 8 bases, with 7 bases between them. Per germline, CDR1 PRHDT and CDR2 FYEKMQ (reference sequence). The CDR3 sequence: CASSGSDEQFF. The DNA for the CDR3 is TGTGCCAGCAGCGGATCGGATGAGCAGTTCTTC.

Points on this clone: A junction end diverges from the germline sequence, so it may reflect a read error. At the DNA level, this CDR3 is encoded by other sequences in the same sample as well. CDR3 protein: CASSFQAGETQYF. CDR3 in DNA: TGTGCCAGCAGCTTCCAAGCGGGGGAGACCCAATACTTC. This sequence joins TRBV7-3 and TRBJ2-5; 8 nucleotides align to TRBD2. The CDR3 contains 13 residues. Per germline, CDR1 SGHTA and CDR2 FQGTGA. Based on the CDR3 plus reference TRBV7-3 and TRBJ2-5, the full variable domain is GAGVSQTPSNKVTEKGKYVELRCDPISGHTALYWYRQSLGQGPEFLIYFQGTGAADDSGLPNDRFFAVRPEGSVSTLKIQRTERGDSAVYLCASSFQAGETQYFGPGTRLLVL.

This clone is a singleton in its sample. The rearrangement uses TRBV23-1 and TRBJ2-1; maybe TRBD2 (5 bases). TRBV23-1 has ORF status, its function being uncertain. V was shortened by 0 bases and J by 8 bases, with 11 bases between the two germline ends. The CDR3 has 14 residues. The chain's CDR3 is CASSQSAPGDEQFF. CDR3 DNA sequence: TGCGCCAGCAGTCAATCGGCCCCCGGGGATGAGCAGTTCTTC.

The CDR3 reads CASSRPADTQYF. CDR3 DNA: TGTGCCAGCAGCAGACCGGCGGATACGCAGTATTTT. The V gene is TRBV7-2, the J gene TRBJ2-3; no reliable D call. Trimming took 5 bases from V and 6 from J, leaving 9 bases between them. The CDR3 extends over 12 amino acids. Germline CDR1 reads SGHTA; CDR2 reads FQGNSA.

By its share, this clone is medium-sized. CDR3 sequence reads: CASSTGNSKRETQYF. The CDR3 nucleotides are TGTGCCAGCAGCACCGGGAACTCAAAACGGGAGACCCAGTACTTC. The rearrangement uses TRBV9 and TRBJ2-5, with D possibly matching TRBD2 (5 bases). The germline CDR1 and CDR2 sequences are SGDLS and YYNGEE. Between the trimmed V and J ends, which lost 4 bases and 5 bases, there was a span of 18 bases. The CDR3 spans 15 residues. The complete variable domain, with remaining parts taken from reference TRBV9 and TRBJ2-5, reads DSGVTQTPKHLITATGQRVTLRCSPRSGDLSVYWYQQSLDQGLQFLIQYYNGEERAKGNILERFSAQQFPDLHSELNLSSLELGDSALYFCASSTGNSKRETQYFGPGTRLLVL.

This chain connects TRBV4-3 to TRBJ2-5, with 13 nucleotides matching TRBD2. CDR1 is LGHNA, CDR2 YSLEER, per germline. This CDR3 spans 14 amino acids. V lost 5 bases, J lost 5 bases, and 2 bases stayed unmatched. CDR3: CASSGLAGEETQYF. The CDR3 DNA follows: TGCGCCAGCAGCGGACTAGCGGGAGAGGAGACCCAGTACTTC.

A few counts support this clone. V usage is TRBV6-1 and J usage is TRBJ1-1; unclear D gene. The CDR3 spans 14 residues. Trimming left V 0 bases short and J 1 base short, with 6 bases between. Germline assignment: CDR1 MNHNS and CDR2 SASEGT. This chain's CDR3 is CASSEAGRNTEAFF. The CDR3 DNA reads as TGTGCCAGCAGTGAAGCGGGTAGGAACACTGAAGCTTTCTTT.

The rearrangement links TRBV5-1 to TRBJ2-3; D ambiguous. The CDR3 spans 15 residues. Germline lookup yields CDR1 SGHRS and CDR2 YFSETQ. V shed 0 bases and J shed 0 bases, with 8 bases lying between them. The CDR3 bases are TGCGCCAGCAGCTTGGAGTTTACTAGCACAGATACGCAGTATTTT. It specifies CASSLEFTSTDTQYF.

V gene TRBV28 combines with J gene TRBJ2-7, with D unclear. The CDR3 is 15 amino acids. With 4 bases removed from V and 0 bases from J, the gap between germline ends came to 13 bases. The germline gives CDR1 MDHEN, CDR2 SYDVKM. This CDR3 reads CASSSPGRSSYEQYF. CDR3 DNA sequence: TGTGCCAGCAGTTCACCGGGCCGAAGCTCCTACGAGCAGTACTTC.

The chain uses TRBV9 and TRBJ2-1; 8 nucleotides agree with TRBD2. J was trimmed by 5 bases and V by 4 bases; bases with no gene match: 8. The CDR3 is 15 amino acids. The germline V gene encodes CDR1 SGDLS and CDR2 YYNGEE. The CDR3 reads CASSSPTSADNEQFF. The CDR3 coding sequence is TGTGCCAGCAGCTCCCCGACTAGCGCCGACAATGAGCAGTTCTTC. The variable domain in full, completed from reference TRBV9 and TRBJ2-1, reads DSGVTQTPKHLITATGQRVTLRCSPRSGDLSVYWYQQSLDQGLQFLIQYYNGEERAKGNILERFSAQQFPDLHSELNLSSLELGDSALYFCASSSPTSADNEQFFGPGTRLTVL.

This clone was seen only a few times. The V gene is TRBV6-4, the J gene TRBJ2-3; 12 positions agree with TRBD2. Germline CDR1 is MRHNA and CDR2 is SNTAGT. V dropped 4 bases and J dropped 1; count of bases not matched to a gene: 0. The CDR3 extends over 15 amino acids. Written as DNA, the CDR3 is TGTGCCAGCAGTGGACTAGCGGGAGGCACAGATACGCAGTATTTT. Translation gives CASSGLAGGTDTQYF.

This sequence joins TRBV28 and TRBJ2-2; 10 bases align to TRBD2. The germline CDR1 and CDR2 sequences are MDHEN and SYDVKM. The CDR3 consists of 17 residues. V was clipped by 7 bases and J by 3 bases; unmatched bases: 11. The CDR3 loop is CASTNGGLAGDTGELFF. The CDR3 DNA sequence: TGTGCCAGCACCAACGGGGGGCTAGCGGGAGACACCGGGGAGCTGTTTTTT.

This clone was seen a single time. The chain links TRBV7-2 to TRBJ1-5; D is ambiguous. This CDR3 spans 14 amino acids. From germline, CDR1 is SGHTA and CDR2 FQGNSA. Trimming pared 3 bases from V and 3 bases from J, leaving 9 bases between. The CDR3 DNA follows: TGTGCCAGCAGCTTGGTGGGGTCCAATCAGCCCCAGCATTTT. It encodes CASSLVGSNQPQHF.

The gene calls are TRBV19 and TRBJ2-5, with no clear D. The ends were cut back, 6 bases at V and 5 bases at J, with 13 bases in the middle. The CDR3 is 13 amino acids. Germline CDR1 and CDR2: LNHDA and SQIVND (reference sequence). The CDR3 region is CASSPIPTETQYF. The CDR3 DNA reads TGTGCCAGTAGCCCCATACCGACCGAGACCCAGTACTTC.

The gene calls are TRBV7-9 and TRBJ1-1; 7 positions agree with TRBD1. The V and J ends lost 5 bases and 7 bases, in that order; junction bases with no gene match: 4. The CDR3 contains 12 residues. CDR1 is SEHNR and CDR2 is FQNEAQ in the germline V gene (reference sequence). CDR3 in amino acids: CASSPGGVEAFF. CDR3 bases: TGTGCCAGCAGCCCAGGGGGGGTTGAAGCTTTCTTT.

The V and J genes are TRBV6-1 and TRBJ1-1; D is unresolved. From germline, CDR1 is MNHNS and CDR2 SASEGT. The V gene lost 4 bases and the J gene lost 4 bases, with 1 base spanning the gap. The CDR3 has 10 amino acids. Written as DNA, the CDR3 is TGTGCCAGCAGTGGCACTGAAGCTTTCTTT. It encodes CASSGTEAFF.

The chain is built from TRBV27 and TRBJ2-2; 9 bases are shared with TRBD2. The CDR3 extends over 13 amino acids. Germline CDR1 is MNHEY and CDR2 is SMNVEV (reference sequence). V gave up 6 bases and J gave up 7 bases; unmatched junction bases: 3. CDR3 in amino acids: CASRLAGLGELFF. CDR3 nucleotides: TGTGCCAGCAGGCTAGCGGGACTCGGGGAGCTGTTTTTT.

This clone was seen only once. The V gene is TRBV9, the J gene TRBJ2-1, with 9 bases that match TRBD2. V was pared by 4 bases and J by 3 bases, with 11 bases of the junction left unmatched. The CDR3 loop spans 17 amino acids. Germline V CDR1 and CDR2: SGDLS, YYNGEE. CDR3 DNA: TGTGCCAGCAGCCCCCGTCCGGGACTAGCAGACTACAATGAGCAGTTCTTC. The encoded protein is CASSPRPGLADYNEQFF.

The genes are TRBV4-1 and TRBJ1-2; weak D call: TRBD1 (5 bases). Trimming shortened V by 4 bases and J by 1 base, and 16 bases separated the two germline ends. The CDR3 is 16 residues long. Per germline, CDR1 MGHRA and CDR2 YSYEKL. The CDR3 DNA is TGCGCCAGCAGCCTTAGACTCGACAGCCTTAACTATGGCTACACCTTC. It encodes CASSLRLDSLNYGYTF.

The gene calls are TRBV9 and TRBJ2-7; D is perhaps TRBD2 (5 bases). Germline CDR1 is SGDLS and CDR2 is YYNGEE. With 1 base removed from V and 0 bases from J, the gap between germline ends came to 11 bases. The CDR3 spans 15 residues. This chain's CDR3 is CASSVRGLSSYEQYF. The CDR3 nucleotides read TGTGCCAGCAGCGTAAGAGGGCTTAGCTCCTACGAGCAGTACTTC.

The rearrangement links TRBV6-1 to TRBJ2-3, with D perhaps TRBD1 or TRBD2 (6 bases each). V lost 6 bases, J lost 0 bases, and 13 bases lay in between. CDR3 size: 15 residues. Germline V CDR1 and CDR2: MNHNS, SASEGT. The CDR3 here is CASRGVGGSTDTQYF. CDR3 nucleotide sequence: TGTGCCAGCAGGGGGGTGGGGGGCAGCACAGATACGCAGTATTTT.

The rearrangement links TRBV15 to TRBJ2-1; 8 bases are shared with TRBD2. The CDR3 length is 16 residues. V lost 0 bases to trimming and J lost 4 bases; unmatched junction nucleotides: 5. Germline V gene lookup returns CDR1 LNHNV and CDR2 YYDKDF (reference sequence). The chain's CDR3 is CATSRDREGPYNEQFF. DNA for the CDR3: TGTGCCACCAGCAGAGATCGGGAGGGACCTTACAATGAGCAGTTCTTC. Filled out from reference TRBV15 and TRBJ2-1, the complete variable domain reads DAMVIQNPRYQVTQFGKPVTLSCSQTLNHNVMYWYQQKSSQAPKLLFHYYDKDFNNEADTPDNFQSRRPNTSFCFLDIRSPGLGDTAMYLCATSRDREGPYNEQFFGPGTRLTVL.

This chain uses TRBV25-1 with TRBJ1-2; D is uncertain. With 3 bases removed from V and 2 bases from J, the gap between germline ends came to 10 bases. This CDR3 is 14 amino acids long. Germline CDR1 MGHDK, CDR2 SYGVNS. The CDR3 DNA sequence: TGTGCCAGCAGTGATTGGGCAGCAAACTATGGCTACACCTTC. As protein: CASSDWAANYGYTF.